One and the same sample provided the 11 T cell receptor beta chains below, sequenced in a study of blood T cell repertoires in COVID-19. The assay was immunoSEQ multiplex PCR, and TCRdb's table has in-frame clones only and misses some. The top ten hold 3% to 4% of the sample, which has 99,000 or so clones, roughly 80% seen once. The sequenced sample consisted of peripheral blood. The receptor set was obtained from a woman older than 75 with active or convalescent COVID-19.

The chain employs TRBV28 and TRBJ2-7, with 11 bases aligning to TRBD1. Losses at the gene ends were 6 bases for V and 6 bases for J; bases not matched to a gene: 7. The CDR3 length is 14 residues. Germline V lookup: CDR1 MDHEN, CDR2 SYDVKM. The CDR3 DNA follows: TGTGCCAGCAGATCGCCGGGACAGGGGGGCGAGCAGTACTTC. Translation gives CASRSPGQGGEQYF.

There are a few counts of this clone. This chain links TRBV27 with TRBJ2-3; possible D gene TRBD2, 5 bases. The V gene lost 5 bases and the J gene lost 3 bases, with 9 bases spanning the gap. Germline CDR1 reads MNHEY; CDR2 reads SMNVEV (reference sequence). The CDR3 sequence is 13 residues long. CDR3 DNA sequence: TGTGCCAGCAGTACGGGGTATACAGATACGCAGTATTTT. This sequence encodes CASSTGYTDTQYF.

This clone has a handful of counts. The chain joins TRBV5-1 to TRBJ2-7, with 13 bases aligning to TRBD2. The CDR3 loop spans 14 amino acids. Germline assignment: CDR1 SGHRS and CDR2 YFSETQ. V dropped 6 bases and J dropped 1; count of bases not matched to a gene: 1. CDR3 sequence: CASKGLAGSYEQYF. CDR3 nucleotides: TGCGCCAGCAAGGGACTAGCGGGATCCTACGAGCAGTACTTC. The entire variable domain, with the rest obtained from reference TRBV5-1 and TRBJ2-7, is as follows: KAGVTQTPRYLIKTRGQQVTLSCSPISGHRSVSWYQQTPGQGLQFLFEYFSETQRNKGNFPGRFSGRQFSNSRSEMNVSTLELGDSALYLCASKGLAGSYEQYFGPGTRLTVT.

The chain combines TRBV15 with TRBJ1-1; D call uncertain. Germline assignment: CDR1 LNHNV and CDR2 YYDKDF (reference sequence). Trimming left V 1 base short and J 7 bases short, with 10 bases between. The CDR3 is made up of 13 amino acids. The CDR3 spells CATSRAIDIEAFF. DNA for the CDR3: TGTGCCACCAGCAGAGCTATCGACATTGAAGCTTTCTTT.

This chain links TRBV5-1 with TRBJ2-1; a possible D gene is TRBD2 (6 bases). CDR1 is SGHRS and CDR2 is YFSETQ in the germline V gene. The V end was cut by 0 bases, the J end by 6 bases, with 13 bases between. CDR3 length equals 15 residues. In DNA form, the CDR3 reads TGCGCCAGCAGCTTGGCGGCGGGACTCCTCAATGAGCAGTTCTTC. It encodes CASSLAAGLLNEQFF.

In nucleotides, the CDR3 is TGTGCCACCAGCAGGGGGGGTTCGGGAAACTACGAGCAGTACTTC. It yields the protein CATSRGGSGNYEQYF. The J gene is TRBJ2-7, the V gene TRBV15; weak D call: TRBD2 (6 bases). The germline V and J ends were trimmed by 3 bases and 3 bases, with 15 bases remaining between them. In germline, CDR1 is LNHNV, CDR2 YYDKDF (reference sequence). The CDR3 is made up of 15 amino acids.

In its sample, this clone was seen once. The chain recombines TRBV6-6 with TRBJ1-2; 11 nucleotides agree with TRBD1. V was clipped by 1 base and J by 6 bases; unmatched bases: 7. The CDR3 consists of 16 residues. Germline CDR1 is MNHNY and CDR2 is SVGAGI (reference sequence). The CDR3 DNA reads TGTGCCAGCAGTTACTTCTCGGGACAGGGGGAAGATGGCTACACCTTC. It translates to CASSYFSGQGEDGYTF.

The rearrangement uses TRBV19 and TRBJ2-7, with TRBD1 matching over 7 bases. After removal of 11 bases from V and 7 bases from J, the junction contained 8 bases not matched to a gene. Germline V gives CDR1 LNHDA, CDR2 SQIVND (reference sequence). The CDR3 consists of 11 residues. This CDR3 is CASSGGTEQYF. The CDR3 region has the DNA TGTGCCTCATCAGGGGGTACGGAGCAGTACTTC.

The table lists this clone with a few counts. The chain is built from TRBV11-1 and TRBJ2-1; TRBD2 agrees at 12 bases. The V segment lost 3 bases and the J segment 10 bases; nucleotides outside the gene matches: 4. The CDR3 covers 14 residues. Germline V gene lookup returns CDR1 SGHAT and CDR2 FQDESV (reference sequence). CDR3 sequence: CASSLTSGGREQFF. The CDR3 region has the DNA TGTGCCAGCAGCTTGACTAGCGGGGGAAGAGAGCAGTTCTTC.

About this clone itself: Germline is not matched at one junction end, which may reflect a read error. Other DNA sequences in this specimen translate into the identical CDR3. The chain combines TRBV6-5 with TRBJ1-4, with D perhaps matching TRBD1 (5 bases). Germline V lookup: CDR1 MNHEY, CDR2 SVGAGI. The CDR3 has 15 residues. CDR3 in DNA: TGTGCCAGCAGTGACTCGGGGGGTGTCAGAGAAAAACTGTTTTTT. It specifies CASSDSGGVREKLFF.

This sequence joins TRBV3-1 (or the pseudogene TRBV3-2) and TRBJ1-2; maybe TRBD1 (6 bases). Germline values: CDR1 LGHDT, CDR2 YNNKEL (reference sequence). With 0 bases removed from V and 3 bases from J, the gap between germline ends came to 8 bases. This CDR3 is 14 amino acids long. The CDR3 here is CASSQERGYYGYTF. CDR3 DNA sequence: TGTGCCAGCAGCCAAGAAAGGGGGTACTATGGCTACACCTTC.